The 6 T cell receptor beta chains reported below all come from one sample, sequenced in a study of T cells in Graves' hyperthyroidism and ophthalmopathy. Amplified regions were TCR beta CDR3 sequences from RNA transcripts. First-round RT-PCR of the TCR CDR3 relied on the HTBI primer set. TCRdb re-derived calls from the multiplex PCR reads in MiXCR, one entry per CDR3 protein. The table includes approximately 690,000 distinct CDR3 sequences, more than 20% detected once. The sequencing sample was made of blood. All receptors derive from a man younger than 40 with Graves' ophthalmopathy.

This clonotype came up many times. This sequence joins TRBV5-1 and TRBJ2-1, with 13 bases identical to TRBD2. J lost 9 bases, V lost 4 bases, and 7 bases had no gene match. Germline CDR1 reads SGHRS; CDR2 reads YFSETQ. This CDR3 comprises 15 residues. Written as DNA, the CDR3 is TGCGCCAGCAGCGCGGGGACTAGCGGGACGAGTGAGCAGTTCTTC. Encoded protein: CASSAGTSGTSEQFF.

CDR3 DNA: TGTGCCAGCAGTGAAGCTGGGAGTTATAATTCACCCCTCCACTTT. Its protein product is CASSEAGSYNSPLHF. This chain links TRBV25-1 with TRBJ1-6; D is ambiguous. The germline V gene has CDR1 MGHDK and CDR2 SYGVNS. Trimming took 2 bases from V and 4 from J, leaving 9 bases between them. The CDR3 covers 15 residues.

The chain joins TRBV10-3 to TRBJ2-7; 8 bases align to TRBD1. The V and J ends lost 8 bases and 2 bases, in that order; junction bases with no gene match: 2. Germline CDR1 and CDR2: ENHRY and SYGVKD. This CDR3 comprises 12 residues. The CDR3 DNA is TGTGCCATCCGGACAGGGACCTACGAGCAGTACTTC. Translating gives CAIRTGTYEQYF.

This chain joins TRBV20-1 and TRBJ2-1, with 10 bases matching TRBD2. Germline V lookup: CDR1 DFQATT, CDR2 SNEGSKA (reference sequence). With V trimmed by 0 bases and J by 8 bases, 16 bases remained unmatched. The CDR3 is 18 residues long. The CDR3 coding sequence is TGCAGTGCTAGAGATCTCCCGAGGGTAGGACTAGCGGTCTATGAGCAGTTCTTC. Translated, it gives CSARDLPRVGLAVYEQFF.

Note on this clonotype: A clone one base away is much larger, so this may be a read error. The genes are TRBV20-1 and TRBJ2-7; D might be TRBD1 or TRBD2, each matching 5 bases. V lost 0 bases to trimming and J lost 7 bases, with 19 bases between them. The CDR3 length is 15 residues. Germline lookup yields CDR1 DFQATT and CDR2 SNEGSKA (reference sequence). This CDR3 reads CSARDRDDAHNEQYF. CDR3 nucleotide sequence: TGCAGTGCTAGAGACCGGGACGATGCACACAATGAGCAGTACTTC.

The gene calls are TRBV7-6 and TRBJ2-2; D tentatively fits TRBD1 or TRBD2 (7 bases each). The length of the CDR3 is 14 residues. Trimming took 2 bases from V and 7 from J, leaving 11 bases between them. Germline-derived CDR1 and CDR2 are SGHVS and FNYEAQ. For the CDR3, the DNA is TGTGCCAGCAGCTTACAGGGGGGGGACGGGGAGCTGTTTTTT. This codes for CASSLQGGDGELFF.